This T cell receptor (beta chain) originates from a study of beta chain features in type 1 diabetes. Study outcomes and limitations: TCRB CDR3 length was moderately but significantly reduced in all four CD4+ subsets of Type 1 diabetes patients.

Concerning this clone itself: Its cognate antigen is unknown.

Trimming took off 2 bases at V and 3 bases at J, with 6 bases between the two ends. CDR1 is SEHNR, CDR2 FQNEAQ, per germline (reference sequence). This CDR3 region has 13 residues. Expressed TCRB transcripts were sequenced because the isolated RNA had all been reverse transcribed beforehand. The assay was immunoSEQ multiplex PCR, and TCRdb's table has in-frame clones only and misses some. Among about 99,000 clones listed, 25% to 30% were seen once. The V and J genes are TRBV7-9 and TRBJ2-3; D is undetermined. The sequenced sample consisted of central memory CD4+ T cells from blood. The receptor comes from a woman under 30 with type 1 diabetes. CDR3 region: CASSLSRTDTQYF. The CDR3 coding sequence is TGTGCCAGCAGCTTATCCCGGACAGATACGCAGTATTTT.